The 18 T cell receptor beta chains in this list originate from one sample, sequenced in a study of T cell responses to AZD1222 COVID-19 vaccine. TCRdb's table, derived via immunoSEQ multiplex PCR, lists solely in-frame clones and lacks some. There are 85,000 to 100,000 clones in the sample; approximately 90% occur only once, and 8% to 9.5% lies in the top ten. The starting material was peripheral blood, obtained 28 days after the second AZD1222 dose. These receptors were taken from an adult who received the AZD1222 COVID-19 vaccine.

The V call is TRBV19, the J call TRBJ2-1; 9 bases map to TRBD2. V dropped 0 bases and J dropped 6; count of bases not matched to a gene: 3. The CDR3 sequence is 15 residues long. Looked up from germline, CDR1 is LNHDA and CDR2 is SQIVND (reference sequence). CDR3 bases: TGTGCCAGTAGTATAGATCGCGGGAGGGGCAATGAGCAGTTCTTC. Amino acids: CASSIDRGRGNEQFF.

The J gene is TRBJ2-2, the V gene TRBV6-6; D ambiguous. Per germline, CDR1 MNHNY and CDR2 SVGAGI (reference sequence). V lost 7 bases and J 1 base, leaving 13 bases between the germline ends. This CDR3 is 15 amino acids long. Written as DNA, the CDR3 is TGTGCCAGCAATAGAGTGTCGGGGAACACCGGGGAGCTGTTTTTT. Its protein is CASNRVSGNTGELFF.

The V call is TRBV27, the J call TRBJ1-4; D not resolved. The germline CDR1 and CDR2 sequences are MNHEY and SMNVEV (reference sequence). V gave up 6 bases and J gave up 8 bases, with 19 bases separating them. CDR3 length equals 15 residues. CDR3 residues: CASSGGGSMKEKLFF. The CDR3 coding sequence is TGTGCCAGCAGCGGCGGAGGGTCTATGAAGGAAAAACTGTTTTTT.

The chain employs TRBV2 and TRBJ2-2, with D unclear. V shed 2 bases and J shed 8 bases, with 12 bases lying between them. The germline gives CDR1 SNHLY, CDR2 FYNNEI. The CDR3 consists of 14 residues. The CDR3 protein is CASSELNGVGELFF. In DNA form, the CDR3 reads TGTGCCAGCAGTGAATTAAATGGTGTAGGGGAGCTGTTTTTT.

This chain joins TRBV7-2 and TRBJ2-3; D is uncertain. Germline values: CDR1 SGHTA, CDR2 FQGNSA. CDR3 length equals 14 residues. V lost 1 base, J lost 6 bases, and 11 bases lay in between. CDR3 in amino acids: CASSLGAPGDTQYF. The CDR3 DNA follows: TGTGCCAGCAGCTTAGGGGCTCCTGGGGATACGCAGTATTTT.

Only a few counts were recorded for this clone. The chain has TRBV11-3 and TRBJ2-7; 10 nucleotides line up with TRBD2. The CDR3 consists of 14 residues. V shed 6 bases and J 0 bases; nucleotides not matched to a gene: 2. CDR1 and CDR2 from the germline V gene are SGHNT and YENEEA. The CDR3, as DNA: TGTGCCAGCAGTCCTAGCGGGAGCTCCTACGAGCAGTACTTC. Translating it yields CASSPSGSSYEQYF.

The rearrangement links TRBV21-1 to TRBJ2-5; TRBD2, the table's D call, was not compared with the DNA. TRBV21-1 is termed a pseudogene. This CDR3 spans 17 amino acids. The CDR3 spells CASSKKSFRMGGETQYF. The CDR3, as DNA: TGTGCCAGCAGCAAAAAGAGTTTCCGGATGGGAGGAGAGACCCAGTACTTC.

V is TRBV5-5 and J is TRBJ2-1; 8 nucleotides match TRBD2. This CDR3 is 14 amino acids long. J gave up 4 bases and V 0 bases, and 0 bases lay outside the gene matches. The germline V gene encodes CDR1 SGHKS and CDR2 YYEKEE (reference sequence). As DNA, the CDR3 is TGTGCCAGCAGCTTGGGCGGGGGGTACAATGAGCAGTTCTTC. Protein sequence: CASSLGGGYNEQFF.

The J gene is TRBJ2-1, the V gene TRBV25-1; D tentatively reads TRBD1 or TRBD2 (5 bases each). Trimming took 4 bases from V and 0 from J, leaving 7 bases between them. This CDR3 spans 14 amino acids. In germline, CDR1 is MGHDK, CDR2 SYGVNS. CDR3 coding DNA: TGTGCCAGCAGTGGTGGGGGCTCCTACAATGAGCAGTTCTTC. Protein: CASSGGGSYNEQFF.

This chain joins TRBV7-2 and TRBJ1-2, with TRBD1 matching over 7 bases. Germline loops: CDR1 SGHTA, CDR2 FQGNSA. With V trimmed by 5 bases and J by 6 bases, 6 bases remained unmatched. The CDR3 loop spans 13 amino acids. The CDR3 here is CASSTPQGDGYTF. CDR3 nucleotides: TGTGCCAGCAGCACCCCTCAGGGGGATGGCTACACCTTC.

This clone was found once. V is TRBV15 and J is TRBJ1-4, with D maybe TRBD1 (6 bases). Germline V gene data show CDR1 as LNHNV and CDR2 as YYDKDF (reference sequence). The germline V and J ends were trimmed by 2 bases and 3 bases, with 13 bases remaining between them. The CDR3 contains 16 residues. The DNA of the CDR3 is TGTGCCACCAGCAGATTCAACAGGGAAGCTAATGAAAAACTGTTTTTT. It encodes CATSRFNREANEKLFF.

The chain employs TRBV9 and TRBJ2-3, with 7 bases identical to TRBD2. The length of the CDR3 is 14 residues. Germline values: CDR1 SGDLS, CDR2 YYNGEE. After removal of 2 bases from V and 4 bases from J, the junction contained 4 bases not matched to a gene. The CDR3 loop reads CASSVAGEPDTQYF. In DNA, the CDR3 is TGTGCCAGCAGCGTCGCGGGAGAGCCAGATACGCAGTATTTT.

The chain joins TRBV6-6 to TRBJ1-2; D unresolved. The CDR3 sequence is 15 residues long. With 6 bases removed from V and 0 bases from J, the gap between germline ends came to 14 bases. CDR1 MNHNY and CDR2 SVGAGI come from the germline V gene (reference sequence). The CDR3 loop reads CASSPSGQANYGYTF. The CDR3 nucleotides read TGTGCCAGCAGCCCTAGCGGTCAAGCTAACTATGGCTACACCTTC.

The J gene is TRBJ2-1, the V gene TRBV4-3; a weak D match, TRBD2 (6 bases). The CDR3 covers 17 residues. Germline CDR1 and CDR2: LGHNA and YSLEER. V was trimmed by 3 bases and J by 10 bases, leaving 25 bases between them. CDR3 sequence: CASSQGTGEASRGEQFF. The CDR3 nucleotides are TGCGCCAGCAGCCAGGGGACGGGAGAGGCTAGCCGGGGGGAGCAGTTCTTC.

The CDR3 region is CASSGGQRNTEAFF. CDR3 in DNA: TGCGCCAGCAGCGGAGGACAGCGGAACACTGAAGCTTTCTTT. V and J are TRBV5-1 and TRBJ1-1; tentative D call: TRBD1 (6 bases). Trimming removed 4 bases from V and 1 base from J, with 11 bases in between. Germline V lookup: CDR1 SGHRS, CDR2 YFSETQ. The CDR3 has 14 amino acids. The whole variable domain, remainder taken from reference TRBV5-1 and TRBJ1-1, is KAGVTQTPRYLIKTRGQQVTLSCSPISGHRSVSWYQQTPGQGLQFLFEYFSETQRNKGNFPGRFSGRQFSNSRSEMNVSTLELGDSALYLCASSGGQRNTEAFFGQGTRLTVV.

J is TRBJ2-1 and V is TRBV5-8; 7 bases are a match to TRBD1. Losses at the gene ends were 4 bases for V and 5 bases for J; bases not matched to a gene: 9. Germline V gene lookup returns CDR1 SGHTS and CDR2 YDEGEE. The CDR3 is 15 residues long. As DNA, the CDR3 is TGTGCCAGCAGCCATTACAGGGGCGAGGACAATGAGCAGTTCTTC. It specifies CASSHYRGEDNEQFF.

This chain uses TRBV19 with TRBJ2-1; TRBD2 aligns across 12 bases. In germline, CDR1 is LNHDA, CDR2 SQIVND (reference sequence). This CDR3 is built from 16 residues. The V and J ends lost 6 bases and 0 bases, in that order; junction bases with no gene match: 3. The CDR3 spells CASSLTSGSSYNEQFF. The CDR3 region has the DNA TGTGCCAGTAGCCTGACTAGCGGGAGCTCCTACAATGAGCAGTTCTTC.

V usage is TRBV29-1 and J usage is TRBJ2-7; D ambiguous. The V end was cut by 3 bases, the J end by 3 bases, with 12 bases between. This CDR3 spans 13 amino acids. CDR1 and CDR2 from the germline V gene are SQVTM and ANQGSEA. The CDR3 spells CSVEAPELYEQYF. In nucleotides, the CDR3 is TGCAGCGTTGAGGCTCCGGAACTCTACGAGCAGTACTTC.